The next 3 T cell receptor beta chains were all read from a single sample in a study of blood T cell repertoires in COVID-19 (TCRdb year 2020). Library construction relied on the immunoSEQ multiplex PCR assay. In TCRdb, the immuneACCESS table is reduced to in-frame sequences with V and J assigned. These tables do not hold every clone; where another copy was compared, an unresolved V gene accounts for under half, and the others remain unexplained. Counted in this sample were a few hundred thousand clones; less than 85% of them appeared once. The ten largest clones capture 3% to 4.5% of the sample. The specimen was peripheral blood. These receptors all stem from an elderly woman with acute or convalescent COVID-19.

V and J are TRBV19 and TRBJ2-1; TRBD2 might be the D (5 bases). CDR1 is LNHDA, CDR2 SQIVND, per germline (reference sequence). V gave up 5 bases and J gave up 3 bases, with 17 bases separating them. The CDR3 covers 16 residues. In DNA form, the CDR3 reads TGTGCCAGTAGTGGCCGAACCGCCGGGAACTACAATGAGCAGTTCTTC. Translating it yields CASSGRTAGNYNEQFF.

V usage is TRBV9 and J usage is TRBJ1-1, with D tentatively TRBD1 (6 bases). The CDR3 sequence is 15 residues long. Germline values: CDR1 SGDLS, CDR2 YYNGEE. V was trimmed by 0 bases and J by 4 bases, leaving 13 bases between them. CDR3 loop: CASSVVGARGTEAFF. The CDR3 DNA follows: TGTGCCAGCAGCGTAGTGGGGGCGAGGGGCACTGAAGCTTTCTTT.

The chain carries TRBV4-2 and TRBJ2-4; D might be TRBD1 (5 bases). CDR3 length: 14 amino acids. The germline CDR1 and CDR2 sequences are LGHNA and YNFKEQ. V lost 0 bases and J lost 6, with 9 bases in between. CDR3: CASSQETARNIQYF. CDR3 nucleotides: TGTGCCAGCAGCCAAGAGACAGCAAGAAACATTCAGTACTTC.